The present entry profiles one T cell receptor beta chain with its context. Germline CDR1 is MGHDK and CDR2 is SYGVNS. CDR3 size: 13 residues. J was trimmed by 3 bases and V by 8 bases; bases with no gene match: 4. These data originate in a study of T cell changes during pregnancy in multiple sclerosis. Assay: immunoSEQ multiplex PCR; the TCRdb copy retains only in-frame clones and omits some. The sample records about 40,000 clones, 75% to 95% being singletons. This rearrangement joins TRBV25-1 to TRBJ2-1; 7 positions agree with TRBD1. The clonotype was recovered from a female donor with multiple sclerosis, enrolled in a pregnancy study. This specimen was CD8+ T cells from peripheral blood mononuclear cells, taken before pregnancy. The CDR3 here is CASAGTDYNEQFF. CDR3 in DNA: TGTGCCAGCGCCGGGACAGACTACAATGAGCAGTTCTTC.